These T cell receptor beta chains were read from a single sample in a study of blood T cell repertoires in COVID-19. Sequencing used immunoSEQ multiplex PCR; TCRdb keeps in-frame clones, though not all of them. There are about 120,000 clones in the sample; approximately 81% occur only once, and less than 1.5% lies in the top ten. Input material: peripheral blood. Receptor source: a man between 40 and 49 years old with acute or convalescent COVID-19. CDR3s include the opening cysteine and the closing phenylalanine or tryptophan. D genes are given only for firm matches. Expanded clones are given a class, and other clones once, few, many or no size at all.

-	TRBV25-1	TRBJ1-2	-	TGTGCCAGCAGTGAACTCAAGGGGTTTTCCAGTGGCTACACCTTC	CASSELKGFSSGYTF
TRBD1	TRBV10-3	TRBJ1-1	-	TGTGCCACCGGGACAGCCTTGCCTGAAGCTTTCTTT	CATGTALPEAFF
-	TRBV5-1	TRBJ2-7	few	TGCGCCAGCAGCTGGACGGGAGCTTCCTACGAGCAGTACTTC	CASSWTGASYEQYF
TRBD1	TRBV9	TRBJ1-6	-	TGTGCCAGCAGCGTAGGACAGGGATATCTCTCACCCCTCCACTTT	CASSVGQGYLSPLHF
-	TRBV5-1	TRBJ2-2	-	TGCGCCAGCAGCTCAGGCGGGCAATTTACCGGGGAGCTGTTTTTT	CASSSGGQFTGELFF
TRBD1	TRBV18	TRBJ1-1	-	TGTGCCACCGCCGGGACAGCGAACACTGAAGCTTTCTTT	CATAGTANTEAFF
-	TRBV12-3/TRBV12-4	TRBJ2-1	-	TGTGCCAGCACCATAGCGGACAATGAGCAGTTCTTC	CASTIADNEQFF
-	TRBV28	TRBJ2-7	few	TGTGCCAGCATCAATCGTGTCAGGGTCCACGAGCAGTACTTC	CASINRVRVHEQYF
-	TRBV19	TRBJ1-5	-	TGTGCCAGTAGCGGACAGAACAATCAGCCCCAGCATTTT	CASSGQNNQPQHF
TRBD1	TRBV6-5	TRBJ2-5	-	TGTGCCAGCAAGACAGGGGGCGGCGAGACCCAGTACTTC	CASKTGGGETQYF
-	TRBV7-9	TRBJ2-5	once	TGTGCCAGCAGCGTCTCCTCTTTTTCCGCGGGGCCTTTCCAAGAGACCCAGTACTTC	CASSVSSFSAGPFQETQYF
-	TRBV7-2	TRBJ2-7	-	TGTGCCAGCAGCCTCGCAGGGTCAGGTAGCTCCTACGAGCAGTACTTC	CASSLAGSGSSYEQYF
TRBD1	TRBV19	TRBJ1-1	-	TGTGCCAGTAGTGCCCAGACAGGGGGTGAAACTGAAGCTTTCTTT	CASSAQTGGETEAFF
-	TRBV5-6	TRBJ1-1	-	TGTGCCAGCAGCTATTTGGACAATTGGAACACTGAAGCTTTCTTT	CASSYLDNWNTEAFF
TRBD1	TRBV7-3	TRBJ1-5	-	TGTGCCAGCAGCCCACCGGGACAGGGAAATCAGCCCCAGCATTTT	CASSPPGQGNQPQHF
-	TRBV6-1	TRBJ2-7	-	TGTGCCAGCAGTGAAGCGGGTCAGGCTACCTACGAGCAGTACTTC	CASSEAGQATYEQYF
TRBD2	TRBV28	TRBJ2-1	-	TGTGCCAGCCGACTAGCCTCCTACAATGAGCAGTTCTTC	CASRLASYNEQFF
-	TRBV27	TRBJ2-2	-	TGTGCCAGCAGTTGGGCCGCTGGGACCGGGGAGCTGTTTTTT	CASSWAAGTGELFF
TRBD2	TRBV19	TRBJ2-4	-	TGTGCCAGTCGTACTAGCGGGAGGTTGAACATTCAGTACTTC	CASRTSGRLNIQYF
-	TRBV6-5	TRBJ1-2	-	TGTGCCAGCAGCGGCAAGGACAGAACTTATGGCTACACCTTC	CASSGKDRTYGYTF
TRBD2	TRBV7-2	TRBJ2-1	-	TGTGCCAGCAGCTACATAGGGCGGGAGGGCGTAGATGAGCAGTTCTTC	CASSYIGREGVDEQFF
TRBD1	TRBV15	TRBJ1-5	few	TGTGCCACCAGTCCCAGGTCTAATCCGGGACAGGGAAGCAATCAGCCCCAGCATTTT	CATSPRSNPGQGSNQPQHF
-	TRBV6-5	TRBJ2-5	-	TGTGCCAGCTGGGAGAAAGAGACCCAGTACTTC	CASWEKETQYF
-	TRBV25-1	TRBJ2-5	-	TGTGCCAGCAGGCGGGACCCTGGCTTGGAGACCCAGTACTTC	CASRRDPGLETQYF
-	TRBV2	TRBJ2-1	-	TGTGCCAGCGGAGCTGGGAGGAGCTCCTACAATGAGCAGTTCTTC	CASGAGRSSYNEQFF
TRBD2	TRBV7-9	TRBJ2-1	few	TGTGCCAGCAGCCAATCCGGGACTAGCAACAATGAGCAGTTCTTC	CASSQSGTSNNEQFF
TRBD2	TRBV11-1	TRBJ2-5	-	TGTGCCAGCAGCTCCGGGACTAGCGGGGGCCAAGAGACCCAGTACTTC	CASSSGTSGGQETQYF
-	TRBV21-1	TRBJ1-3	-	TGTGCCAGCAACAGGACAGGGAACGCTGGAAACACCATATATTTT	CASNRTGNAGNTIYF
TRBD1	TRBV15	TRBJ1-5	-	TGTGCCACCAGCAGTGGGACAGGCTCTTGGGTGCAGCATTTT	CATSSGTGSWVQHF
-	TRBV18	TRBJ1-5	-	TGTGCCAGCTCAAGAGACGGGGGGCAGGTTCAGCCCCAGCATTTT	CASSRDGGQVQPQHF
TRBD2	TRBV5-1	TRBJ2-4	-	TGCGCCAGCAGCTTCGGACTAGCGGGGGTGGAAAACATTCAGTACTTC	CASSFGLAGVENIQYF
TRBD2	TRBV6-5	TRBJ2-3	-	TGTGCCAGCAGTCCCGGACTAGCGGGAGATACGCAGTATTTT	CASSPGLAGDTQYF
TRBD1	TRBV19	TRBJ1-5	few	TGTGCCAGCTGTACAGGGGGCAACAATCAGCCCCAGCATTTT	CASCTGGNNQPQHF
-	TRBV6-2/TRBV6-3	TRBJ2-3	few	TGTGCCAGCAGTTACTCGGGCGGGGGCACAGATACGCAGTATTTT	CASSYSGGGTDTQYF
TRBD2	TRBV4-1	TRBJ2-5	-	TGCGCCAGCAGCCAAGGACTAGCGGGAGGAGAGACCCAGTACTTC	CASSQGLAGGETQYF
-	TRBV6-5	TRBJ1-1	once	TGTGCCAGCAGAAGCGAAGTGAACACTGAAGCTTTCTTT	CASRSEVNTEAFF
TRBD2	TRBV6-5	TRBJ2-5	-	TGTGCCACCCGCCGGGGAGGGTTCCAAGAGACCCAGTACTTC	CATRRGGFQETQYF
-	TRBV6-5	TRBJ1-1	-	TGTGCCAGCAGGCAGGGCACTGAAGCTTTCTTT	CASRQGTEAFF
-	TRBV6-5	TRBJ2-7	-	TGTGCCGTTGCAGAAGCCTACGAGCAGTACTTC	CAVAEAYEQYF
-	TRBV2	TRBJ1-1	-	TGTGCCAGCAGTGGAGGGCGGCTTATGAACACTGAAGCTTTCTTT	CASSGGRLMNTEAFF
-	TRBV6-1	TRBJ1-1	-	TGTGCCAGCAGTGTGGACCGGGGGGCTAGGAACACTGAAGCTTTCTTT	CASSVDRGARNTEAFF
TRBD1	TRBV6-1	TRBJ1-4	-	TGTGCCAGCAGTGAAGAAGAGGGGACAGGAGGTGAAAAACTGTTTTTT	CASSEEEGTGGEKLFF
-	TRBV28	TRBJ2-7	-	TGTGCCAGCAGCTATATTTACGAGCAGTACTTC	CASSYIYEQYF
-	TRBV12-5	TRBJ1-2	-	TGTGCTAGTGGTTTTAGGGGCGGCTACACCTTC	CASGFRGGYTF
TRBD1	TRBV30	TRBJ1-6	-	TGTGCCTGGGCCTTGGACAGGGCAACAAATTCACCCCTCCACTTT	CAWALDRATNSPLHF
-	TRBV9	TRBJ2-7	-	TGTGCCAGCAGCGTAGGGTCAGGCTCCTACGAGCAGTACTTC	CASSVGSGSYEQYF
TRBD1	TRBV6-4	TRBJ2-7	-	TGTGCCACCCTAACACAGGGGGCTCTCCACGAGCAGTACTTC	CATLTQGALHEQYF
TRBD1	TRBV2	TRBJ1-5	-	TGTGCCACCCGGACAGGGTCGAAGCCCCAGCATTTT	CATRTGSKPQHF
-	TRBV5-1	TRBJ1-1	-	TGCGCCAGCAGCTTGGCCTTAAACACTGAAGCTTTCTTT	CASSLALNTEAFF
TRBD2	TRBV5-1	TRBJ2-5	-	TGCGCCAGCAGCTCCCTGAGGGGAGGGTCGGAGACCCAGTACTTC	CASSSLRGGSETQYF
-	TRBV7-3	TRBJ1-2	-	TGTGCCAGCAGCTTAACTGACCGTTGGGGCAAGGACTATGGCTACACCTTC	CASSLTDRWGKDYGYTF
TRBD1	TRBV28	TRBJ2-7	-	TGTGCCAGCAGCCTAAAACAGGGGATCCCCTACGAGCAGTACTTC	CASSLKQGIPYEQYF
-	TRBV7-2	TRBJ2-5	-	TGTGCCAGCAGCTTAGGATCAACACAAGAGACCCAGTACTTC	CASSLGSTQETQYF
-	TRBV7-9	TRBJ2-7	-	TGTGCCAGCAGCTCCCTAGTGGCCCAATTTGACGAGCAGTACTTC	CASSSLVAQFDEQYF
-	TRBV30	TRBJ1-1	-	TGTGCCTGGAGTGTGAGGATGATGAACACTGAAGCTTTCTTT	CAWSVRMMNTEAFF
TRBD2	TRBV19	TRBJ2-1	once	TGTGCCAGTAGTCGTATCGGGAGGGCCCACAATGAGCAGTTCTTC	CASSRIGRAHNEQFF
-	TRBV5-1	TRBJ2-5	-	TGCGCCAGCAGCAACCGGGACACGTTGTTCCAGTACTTC	CASSNRDTLFQYF